This is a list of T cell receptor beta chains from one sample in a study of cytomegalovirus exposure and HLA in healthy donors. The data were produced by immunoSEQ multiplex PCR, yet TCRdb's version contains in-frame clones alone and is incomplete. The table lists under 250,000 clones, approximately 82% of them singletons. The specimen sequenced was PBMCs. Every receptor here comes from a woman aged 55-69 years in good health and CMV-seropositive. The CDR3 runs from the conserved cysteine through the conserved F or W.

v_call	j_call	cdr3_aa
TRBV5-4	TRBJ2-6	CASSVQGIGANVLTF
TRBV19	TRBJ1-3	CASSMVPGGGNTIYF
TRBV4-1	TRBJ2-2	CASSQEQGAGELFF
TRBV9	TRBJ2-3	CASSVVPGGGTDTQYF
TRBV28	TRBJ1-5	CASSYEGGFSQPQHF
TRBV10-3	TRBJ1-4	CAISEMDRGGEKLFF
TRBV6-5	TRBJ1-1	CAISAVGENEAFF
TRBV5-1	TRBJ2-1	CASSLGTGLYNEQFF
TRBV2	TRBJ2-7	CASRRQGAGKNEQYF
TRBV18	TRBJ2-7	CASSRDLSGTGFYEQYF
TRBV11-2	TRBJ1-2	CASSSDSNYGYTF
TRBV11-1	TRBJ2-1	CASSLDSQDEQFF
TRBV5-1	TRBJ2-1	CASSLVIAGGEQFF
TRBV7-2	TRBJ2-1	CASSSPLGDEQFF
TRBV5-1	TRBJ2-7	CASSPEAGGPYEQYF
TRBV27	TRBJ2-7	CASRSGTGDTYEQYF
TRBV29-1	TRBJ2-2	CSVTGTSGLTGELFF
TRBV27	TRBJ1-4	CASSPNLAGAGEKLFF
TRBV5-1	TRBJ2-3	CASSPGLADVDTQYF
TRBV2	TRBJ2-3	CASSPQQGAADTQYF
TRBV5-1	TRBJ1-5	CASSLDQLSKPQHF
TRBV5-6	TRBJ2-1	CASSLGASGPYNEQFF
TRBV19	TRBJ1-5	CASKGDSYSNQPQHF
TRBV15	TRBJ1-6	CATGTGGGGTPLHF
TRBV11-2	.	CASSDPAGRENYEQYF
TRBV27	TRBJ2-7	CASSFSGRNEQYF
TRBV13	TRBJ2-7	CASSYNLAGTGSPYEQYF
TRBV28	TRBJ2-1	CASSSPPGLAGSSYNEQFF
TRBV6-6	TRBJ1-1	CASSYPTLANTEAFF
TRBV7-9	TRBJ2-4	CASSAGLAGGPTAKNIQYF
TRBV5-4	TRBJ2-3	CASSSQLTGTDTQYF
TRBV9	TRBJ2-5	CASSTRTSGRETQYF
TRBV2	TRBJ1-5	CASGRGSDQPQHF
TRBV15	TRBJ2-5	CATSTLTSGRGGETQYF
TRBV28	TRBJ2-1	CASSSTRWYSYNEQFF
TRBV5-4	TRBJ2-3	CASTKLAGRTDTQYF
TRBV18	TRBJ1-1	CASSPTRWSAGAKGEAFF
TRBV30	TRBJ2-6	CAWSVGGGGANVLTF
TRBV28	TRBJ2-7	CASSLPGGQYYEQYF
TRBV2	TRBJ1-5	CASRADGNQPQHF
TRBV5-1	TRBJ1-2	CASSARTGGNYGYTF
TRBV19	TRBJ2-6	CASSPLQGRGANVLTF
TRBV6-5	TRBJ1-1	CASSRDRDTEAFF
TRBV19	TRBJ2-1	CASKWDRGLIGEQFF
TRBV11-2	TRBJ2-2	CASSRLSGTGELFF
TRBV19	TRBJ1-5	CASREDRGSNQPQHF
TRBV28	TRBJ2-7	CASSASGSNEQYF
TRBV9	TRBJ2-5	CASSALDGSQETQYF
TRBV27	TRBJ2-7	CASSFRTGEQYF
TRBV11-2	TRBJ2-7	CASSLSPGDSSYEQYF
TRBV9	TRBJ2-7	CASSHGQGGSYEQYF
TRBV27	TRBJ1-3	CASSTPRVSGNTIYF
TRBV2	TRBJ2-1	CASSGTPGLVPFF
TRBV5-1	TRBJ2-1	CASSLGGSIDNEQFF
TRBV2	TRBJ2-7	CASSLSGYTHEQYF
TRBV18	.	CARDPGLQTYEQYF